This TCR beta chain was retrieved from a study of cytomegalovirus exposure and HLA in healthy donors (dated by TCRdb to the late 2010s). For the study in its entirety: An earlier analysis of about 530 of the donors reported approximately 300 Gb of sequence data and about 120 million unique TCR beta sequences obtained from approximately 180 million T cells. Donor age, sex, ethnicity and CMV serostatus were compiled alongside the repertoire data. Both class I and class II loci were covered by HLA typing, at four-digit resolution. In a later analysis, previously published TCR beta repertoires from 500 to 750 donors were re-analyzed and high-resolution HLA genotyping was added so that TCR occurrence patterns could be studied. Of the approximately 400 genotyped donors, over 65% fell in the genetic ancestry cluster associated with self-reported Caucasian donors. The study aimed to test whether signatures of past pathogen exposure could be identified by cataloging public T cell receptors. Using immunosequencing, the study profiled T cell repertoires from about 620 subjects and related those repertoires to cytomegalovirus serostatus. High-throughput TCR immunosequencing, statistical association of individual TCRs with disease status, and machine learning were combined to predict cytomegalovirus infection status. An early release covering about 600 HLA-typed donors comprised 250 to 350 gigabases of sequencing data and roughly 86 million unique TCR sequences. All discovery cohort repertoires had been generated using a single sequencing platform. The later analysis used no new phenotypic data to find candidate immune exposures, relying instead on TCR beta sequences and their occurrence across donors. Typing coverage differed by locus: A, B, C, DRB1 and DQB1 were typed in roughly 620-630 donors, DQA1 in 522, DPA1 in 600 to 610, and DPB1 in 400 to 480. In addition to the first cohort of 666 subjects, a separate validation cohort of 130 or so different subjects was used. Four or five DR-DQ haplotypes were handled as single units for association and clustering, since linkage in the cohort was strong. To decide whether each TCR beta V gene segment behaved as functional or pseudogenic, an earlier analysis of fewer than 750 of the donors relied on high-throughput TCR beta sequencing. In a later genetic analysis, genome-wide SNP genotypes for about 55% of the roughly 700 donors were used, and that subset was treated as a discovery cohort. On average, around 230,000 unique TCR beta nucleotide sequences were sequenced per donor among 350 to 400 genotyped donors of the cohort, with roughly 20% of those sequences being non-productive. Findings and caveats that apply to the study as a whole: Linkage disequilibrium might explain the correlated functional status among segregating V segments, but an unknown experimental factor could not be excluded. Because the 87-base-pair reads could not distinguish some IMGT-functional V segments, including TRBV6-2 and TRBV6-3, those segments were excluded. In a later analysis, the rate of TCR association differed among HLA loci, with DRB1 alleles having the most associated TCRs and HLA-C alleles having the fewest. Because HLA typing was missing for some donors at each locus, association tests included only the typed subset. An earlier analysis of approximately 500 of the donors showed that most TCR beta V segments appeared in productive rearrangements either about 87% or about 30% of the time, which broadly matched IMGT annotations. A cluster of highly shared sequence variants was judged likely to represent a technical artifact of the sequencing pipeline. In both the original and validation cohorts, the classifier was reported to diagnose cytomegalovirus status with high specificity and sensitivity. When HLA alleles, especially DR and DQ, strongly co-occurred, TCR associations were difficult to assign to individual alleles. According to a later analysis, most CMV-associated TCR beta chains appeared to be HLA-restricted, and the HLA associations seemed to be driven largely by CMV exposure. The study gave a list of under 200 TCR beta chains associated with cytomegalovirus. Across donors, most TCR sequences were observed very rarely, whereas some public TCRs were present in many individuals. Compared with the roughly 700-donor mean, donors in an Asian-associated ancestry cluster had fewer N-insertions in productive TCRs, according to a later genetic analysis. Sequencing depth was assumed to be roughly uniform across donors in the presence/absence analyses, though that assumption may not hold. A few of the identified cytomegalovirus-associated TCR beta chains were confirmed in vitro to be specific for cytomegalovirus antigens. V-gene and J-gene trimming of TCR beta chains was associated with a missense DCLRE1C variant in a later genetic analysis, and the association was replicated in an independent cohort. At a false discovery rate of 0.05, a later analysis linked under 20,000 TCR beta sequences to specific HLA alleles. The authors suggested that the approach could potentially be extended to other disease states and immunological phenotypes. A later analysis reported that several top co-occurrence clusters appeared linked to parvovirus B19, influenza, CMV and Epstein-Barr virus. The only immune exposure information available for the cohort was CMV serostatus. A later analysis found that HLA-associated TCR beta chains were more clonally expanded and had lower generation probabilities than equally common non-associated chains. The cohort was sequenced for TCR beta chains only, and without alpha or paired-chain data the features that could be detected were limited. A further reported finding was that TCR beta sequences accurately predicted the HLA-A and HLA-B alleles for most subjects in the first cohort. Seventeen rarely observed V segments, including chromosome 9 orphons, were excluded from the earlier analysis of just under 600 of the donors because counts were too low.

From its cysteine to its phenylalanine, the CDR3 spans 16 amino acids. The read is trimmed to its CDR3 DNA, 48 bases read in frame from base 1. Reading the germline V gene gives CDR1 SGDLS and CDR2 YYNGEE. A remark on this clone: No cognate antigen has been identified for it. A junction boundary mismatches the germline segment, possibly from a read error.

Library prep was done by the immunoSEQ multiplex PCR assay. For the multiplex PCR, a mixture combining 60 forward primers for TCR Vbeta segments and 13 reverse primers for TCR Jbeta segments was used. The CDR3 region of rearranged TCR beta genes was amplified from genomic DNA by a multiplex PCR assay. The amplified TCR beta libraries were sequenced on the Illumina HiSeq System as 87-base-pair reads. The original pipeline was this. Across the 600 to 700 repertoires, a later analysis counted about 81 million unique TCR beta chains, roughly 11 million of which were shared by at least two donors. Raw reads were error-corrected and collapsed into unique sequences with a nearest-neighbor algorithm that merged closely related sequences to remove PCR and sequencing errors. V, D and J gene segments were assigned by aligning CDR3 sequences to IMGT reference sequences. For a sequence to be retained, at least a six-nucleotide match to both a V gene segment and a J gene segment was required. Rearrangements were called productive when the CDR3 lacked stop codons and stayed in frame with V and J; all others were non-productive. CDR3 was defined according to IMGT convention as the region running from the second conserved V-encoded cysteine to the conserved J-encoded phenylalanine. The earlier analysis of more than 450 of the donors excluded sequences that lacked an unambiguous match to a single V gene segment. In an earlier analysis of approximately 550 of the donors, V segments were called functional above 56.7% productive rearrangements and were called segregating when the between-donor standard deviation exceeded 5%. To diagnose cytomegalovirus status from the catalog of TCR beta chain sequences, a statistical classification framework was built. In a later analysis, TCR nucleotide sequences were compared against IMGT/GENE-DB human TR gene sequences so that V and J genes could be assigned. The TCRdist pipeline was used in a later analysis to assign CDR3 sequences and most-parsimonious VDJ recombination scenarios. In a later analysis, each TCR beta chain was defined by its CDR3 amino acid sequence together with its V-gene family, and reads without a unique V-gene family were excluded. In a later analysis, approximately 590 highly shared, low-generation-probability nucleotide sequences were removed to address suspected cross-contamination and a sequencing artifact. In a later analysis, a clonal expansion index for each public chain was calculated from normalized within-repertoire ranks of inferred template counts. Generation probabilities in a later analysis came from a VDJ recombination model fitted to out-of-frame rearrangements, and those results were checked against IGoR. Hypergeometric tests were used in a later analysis to score TCR-TCR, TCR-HLA and TCR-CMV co-occurrence, with a repertoire-size bias correction applied to the TCR pairs. In a later analysis, false discovery rates were estimated by permuting HLA or CMV assignments 20 times. A later analysis grouped co-occurring TCRs with DBSCAN, adding TCRdist sequence similarity when clustering within HLA-allele-positive subsets. For co-occurrence clustering, repertoires with fewer than 30,000 or more than 120,000 public chains were excluded, along with five or six repertoires with anomalous nucleotide sharing. Imported from immuneACCESS, the table was reduced by TCRdb to in-frame sequences with V and J called. These copies leave out some clones; in studies compared against another copy, an unresolved V gene accounts for under half, and the cause of the remainder is not known. V and J calls plus clone size are reproduced from that table; the DNA served to infer D and trimming. This sample holds fewer than 100,000 clones; 78% were observed only once. Of the sample, approximately 4% is held by the ten largest clones.

The cohort comprised under 700 healthy bone marrow donors. At the time of sampling, every cohort member was nominally healthy, though immune exposures that went unrecorded were likely present. The donor was CMV seropositive and belonged to the group of 250 to 300 seropositive cohort members. A peripheral blood sample was provided by each donor, and peripheral blood mononuclear cells were used for TCR beta sequencing. Genomic DNA extraction from the blood cell samples was performed with the Qiagen DNeasy Blood Extraction Kit. This receptor was obtained from a middle-aged woman in good health and CMV-seropositive. The chain links TRBV9 with TRBJ2-1, and 8 bases in between align with TRBD2. Sequencing was done on a sample of PBMCs. The encoded CDR3 is CAGSVGPGGPYDEQFF. The DNA sequence reads TGTGCCGGCAGCGTAGGTCCGGGAGGGCCCTATGATGAGCAGTTCTTC.